The 31 T cell receptor beta chains in this list originate from one sample, sequenced in a study of T cells in Graves' hyperthyroidism and ophthalmopathy. RNA transcripts provided the source from which TCR beta CDR3 regions were amplified. The HTBI primer set was used in a first-round RT-PCR of the TCR CDR3. TCRdb itself ran the multiplex PCR reads through MiXCR, one entry per CDR3 protein. The data show 400,000 to 500,000 distinct CDR3 sequences, roughly an eighth seen once. Specimen: blood. The receptor source for this set is a young woman with Graves' hyperthyroidism.

The rearrangement uses TRBV30 and TRBJ1-1; no reliable D call. The length of the CDR3 is 14 residues. V lost 5 bases and J 1 base, leaving 14 bases between the germline ends. From germline, CDR1 is GTSNPN and CDR2 SVGIG (reference sequence). In DNA form, the CDR3 reads TGTGCCTGGGGCCTAGGGCGGGAGAACACTGAAGCTTTCTTT. This sequence encodes CAWGLGRENTEAFF.

This clonotype was seen many times. The chain uses TRBV16 and TRBJ1-1; D is unresolved. CDR3 length: 14 amino acids. Trimming shortened V by 2 bases and J by 1 base, and 8 bases separated the two germline ends. Germline V gives CDR1 KGHSY, CDR2 FQNENV. The CDR3 loop is CASSQGLTNTEAFF. The DNA of the CDR3 is TGTGCCAGCAGCCAAGGGCTGACGAACACTGAAGCTTTCTTT.

This clonotype has a count of ten or more. The rearrangement links TRBV27 to TRBJ2-7; 7 bases are shared with TRBD2. Germline V lookup: CDR1 MNHEY, CDR2 SMNVEV (reference sequence). The CDR3 spans 16 residues. The V gene end was trimmed by 1 base and the J gene end by 6 bases; junction bases not matched to a gene: 12. The CDR3, as DNA: TGTGCCAGCAGTTTATTGGCGGGAGCGAGAAGTCCCGAGCAGTACTTC. Translated: CASSLLAGARSPEQYF.

This clonotype was seen only a few times. CDR3 DNA sequence: TGTGCCAGCAGCTTAGAAGCGGGAGTGGTTTCCTACGAGCAGTACTTC. It is translated as CASSLEAGVVSYEQYF. The gene calls are TRBV13 and TRBJ2-7; 8 nucleotides line up with TRBD2. Germline loops: CDR1 PRHDT, CDR2 FYEKMQ (reference sequence). The CDR3 sequence is 16 residues long. The V and J ends lost 1 base and 1 base, in that order; junction bases with no gene match: 6.

At least ten counts were recorded for this clonotype. V usage is TRBV28 and J usage is TRBJ2-2, with TRBD1 matching 9 bases. Trimming at V came to 4 bases and at J to 6 bases, leaving 12 bases not matched to a gene. From germline, CDR1 is MDHEN and CDR2 SYDVKM. The CDR3 contains 17 residues. The CDR3 reads CASSSTGTGILAGELFF. The CDR3 nucleotides read TGTGCCAGCAGTTCTACAGGGACAGGGATATTGGCCGGGGAGCTGTTTTTT.

There are many counts of this clonotype. The chain joins TRBV5-1 to TRBJ2-3, with D possibly called TRBD1 or TRBD2 (7 bases each). Germline CDR1 and CDR2: SGHRS and YFSETQ. The CDR3 is 16 amino acids. The V end was cut by 4 bases, the J end by 6 bases, with 21 bases between. CDR3 DNA sequence: TGCGCCAGCAGCACCTCTCGGGGAGGGGGCGGGGATACGCAGTATTTT. Its translation is CASSTSRGGGGDTQYF.

This clonotype occurred many times. The gene calls are TRBV7-3 and TRBJ2-5, with TRBD2 matching over 7 bases. The CDR3 has 16 amino acids. Trimming took 5 bases from V and 1 from J; bases not matched to a gene: 10. Germline V lookup: CDR1 SGHTA, CDR2 FQGTGA. CDR3 in DNA: TGTGCCAGCAGCCCCTTGGGGGGAGGGCCCCAAGAGACCCAGTACTTC. It encodes CASSPLGGGPQETQYF.

This clonotype was recorded a few times. A much bigger clone sits one base away, suggesting this may be a read error. The chain recombines TRBV27 with TRBJ2-3; no definite D call. Looked up from germline, CDR1 is MNHEY and CDR2 is SMNVEV (reference sequence). Trimming took off 6 bases at V and 3 bases at J, with 4 bases between the two ends. CDR3 length: 11 residues. The CDR3 DNA reads TGTGCCAGCAGAAAGACAGATACGCAGTATTTT. Translated: CASRKTDTQYF.

This chain connects TRBV20-1 to TRBJ1-5; perhaps TRBD1 as D (6 bases). The CDR3 has 18 amino acids. The V end was cut by 1 base, the J end by 0 bases, with 19 bases between. Germline CDR1 is DFQATT and CDR2 is SNEGSKA (reference sequence). The CDR3, as DNA: TGCAGTGCTAGAGGATCGGGGGGGGCAACGGATAGCAATCAGCCCCAGCATTTT. Translating gives CSARGSGGATDSNQPQHF.

This clonotype was recorded a few times. This chain joins TRBV20-1 and TRBJ2-7, with D maybe TRBD1 (6 bases). Per the germline V gene, CDR1 is DFQATT and CDR2 is SNEGSKA (reference sequence). The V end lost 5 bases, the J end lost 2 bases, and 19 bases lay between the germline ends. The CDR3 totals 15 residues. CDR3 amino acids: CSAAQDPGQTYEQYF. The CDR3, as DNA: TGCAGTGCTGCCCAGGACCCGGGACAAACCTACGAGCAGTACTTC.

This clonotype has a count of ten or more. This chain uses TRBV10-3 with TRBJ1-2, with a possible D match to TRBD1 (5 bases). The CDR3 sequence is 14 residues long. The V end lost 6 bases, the J end lost 3 bases, and 14 bases lay between the germline ends. Per germline, CDR1 ENHRY and CDR2 SYGVKD. The CDR3: CAIRGVWADYGYTF. The CDR3 DNA follows: TGTGCCATCAGAGGGGTCTGGGCGGACTATGGCTACACCTTC.

Concerning this clonotype: Given a much more abundant clone one base away, this may be a read error. This chain links TRBV7-2 with TRBJ2-2, with 8 bases that match TRBD1. Germline assignment: CDR1 SGHTA and CDR2 FQGNSA. CDR3 size: 17 residues. The CDR3 loop is CASNLALGQGDTGELFF. DNA of the CDR3: TGTGCCAGCAACTTAGCTCTCGGACAGGGAGACACCGGGGAGCTGTTTTTT.

As for this clonotype: Compared with germline, one end of the junction differs, possibly owing to a read error. The gene calls are TRBV7-3 and TRBJ2-1; 9 bases line up with TRBD2. CDR1 and CDR2 from the germline V gene are SGHTA and FQGTGA. The CDR3 has 16 amino acids. The CDR3 DNA is TGTGCCGGCAGCTTAGGATACCTAGCGGGACTTAATGAGCAGTTCTTC. Encoded protein: CAGSLGYLAGLNEQFF.

This chain connects TRBV12-3 or TRBV12-4 to TRBJ1-5, with 8 bases matching TRBD1. V lost 2 bases, J lost 7 bases, and 4 bases stayed unmatched. The CDR3 runs 14 residues. The CDR3 reads CASSLSGGWQPQHF. The CDR3 DNA reads as TGTGCCAGCAGTTTATCAGGGGGCTGGCAGCCCCAGCATTTT.

There are a few counts of this clonotype. The V and J genes are TRBV6-6 and TRBJ1-4; TRBD1 matches 9 bases. Trimming cost V 0 bases and J 8 bases; bases outside gene matches: 1. Looked up from germline, CDR1 is MNHNY and CDR2 is SVGAGI (reference sequence). The CDR3 has 14 amino acids. This chain's CDR3 is CASSYSGTGEKLFF. As DNA, the CDR3 is TGTGCCAGCAGTTACTCCGGGACAGGGGAAAAACTGTTTTTT.

The table lists this clonotype with a few counts. The V gene is TRBV6-1, the J gene TRBJ1-4, with 8 bases matching TRBD1. V was clipped by 6 bases and J by 6 bases; unmatched bases: 6. The CDR3 runs 14 residues. Germline lookup yields CDR1 MNHNS and CDR2 SASEGT. The CDR3 region is CASSQDRADEKLFF. CDR3 nucleotides: TGTGCCAGCAGCCAGGACAGGGCAGATGAAAAACTGTTTTTT.

The chain recombines TRBV19 with TRBJ1-3; D remains ambiguous. Germline lookup yields CDR1 LNHDA and CDR2 SQIVND (reference sequence). Trimming removed 7 bases at V and 0 bases at J, with 19 bases between. The CDR3 has 17 amino acids. The CDR3 region has the DNA TGTGCCAGTATCGGCGACCTAAGCGATAACTCTGGAAACACCATATATTTT. It encodes CASIGDLSDNSGNTIYF.

In this sample, this clonotype turned up a few times. This rearrangement joins TRBV7-9 to TRBJ1-1; TRBD1 might be the D (6 bases). This CDR3 has 15 amino acids. The V gene's germline CDR1 is SEHNR and CDR2 FQNEAQ (reference sequence). The V end lost 6 bases, the J end lost 2 bases, and 16 bases lay between the germline ends. The CDR3 loop is CASRPPGGLNTEAFF. The CDR3 nucleotides read TGTGCCAGCAGACCTCCCGGGGGCTTAAACACTGAAGCTTTCTTT.

A few counts support this clonotype. The chain joins TRBV9 to TRBJ2-1; D perhaps matches TRBD2 (6 bases). CDR1 is SGDLS, CDR2 YYNGEE, per germline. The CDR3 has 15 amino acids. Trimming left V 2 bases short and J 8 bases short, with 17 bases between. CDR3 DNA sequence: TGTGCCAGCAGCGTCCGGGCCCAGTGGGGGGATGAGCAGTTCTTC. Translating gives CASSVRAQWGDEQFF.

This clonotype was seen at least ten times. This chain joins TRBV12-3 or TRBV12-4 and TRBJ2-7, with TRBD2 identical over 8 bases. J lost 4 bases, V lost 8 bases, and 10 bases had no gene match. CDR3 length equals 14 residues. CDR3 region: CASGPGTSTYEQYF. As DNA, the CDR3 is TGTGCCAGCGGCCCCGGGACTAGTACGTACGAGCAGTACTTC.

Regarding this clonotype: This may come from a read error, since a much larger clone is one base off. The chain recombines TRBV18 with TRBJ2-1, with 10 bases that match TRBD2. Per the germline V gene, CDR1 is KGHSH and CDR2 is LQKENI. The CDR3 extends over 15 amino acids. The CDR3 is CASSPGTSEYNVQFF. In DNA form, the CDR3 reads TGTGCCAGCTCACCCGGGACTAGCGAGTACAATGTGCAGTTCTTC.

This clonotype was recorded at least ten times. V usage is TRBV28 and J usage is TRBJ2-2, with 9 bases fitting TRBD2. Per germline, CDR1 MDHEN and CDR2 SYDVKM. V shed 5 bases and J 5 bases; nucleotides not matched to a gene: 9. This CDR3 is built from 16 residues. CDR3 coding DNA: TGTGCCAGCAGTCAGCCGGGACTAGCAGGAACCGGGGAGCTGTTTTTT. This codes for CASSQPGLAGTGELFF.

This clonotype appeared many times. The CDR3 sequence is CASSPLTAQETQYF. CDR3 DNA sequence: TGTGCCAGCTCACCCCTAACGGCCCAAGAGACCCAGTACTTC. The chain links TRBV18 to TRBJ2-5; D not certain. Germline V gene sequence: CDR1 KGHSH, CDR2 LQKENI. This CDR3 spans 14 amino acids. V lost 3 bases and J 1 base, leaving 9 bases between the germline ends. Full variable domain (rest looked up from reference TRBV18 and TRBJ2-5): NAGVMQNPRHLVRRRGQEARLRCSPMKGHSHVYWYRQLPEEGLKFMVYLQKENIIDESGMPKERFSAEFPKEGPSILRIQQVVRGDSAAYFCASSPLTAQETQYFGPGTRLLVL.

This clonotype was observed a few times. The J gene is TRBJ2-3, the V gene TRBV6-1; the match to TRBD1 covers 10 bases. The trim removed 6 bases at V and 0 bases at J, leaving 6 bases unmatched. CDR3 length equals 16 residues. CDR1 is MNHNS and CDR2 is SASEGT in the germline V gene. CDR3 sequence (DNA): TGTGCCAGCAGCTTCCGACAGGGGGCTAGCACAGATACGCAGTATTTT. This codes for CASSFRQGASTDTQYF.

This clonotype was seen ten or more times. This rearrangement joins TRBV19 to TRBJ1-2, with 9 bases fitting TRBD1. Trimming took 5 bases from V and 3 from J; bases not matched to a gene: 4. The germline gives CDR1 LNHDA, CDR2 SQIVND (reference sequence). CDR3 size: 14 residues. In DNA form, the CDR3 reads TGTGCCAGTAGTCTAACAGGGGGCCACTATGGCTACACCTTC. It yields the protein CASSLTGGHYGYTF.

This clonotype was picked up many times. V usage is TRBV12-5 and J usage is TRBJ1-1, with TRBD1 identical over 8 bases. CDR3 length equals 17 residues. Germline CDR1 is LGHNT and CDR2 is FRNRAP. Losses at the gene ends were 3 bases for V and 1 base for J; bases not matched to a gene: 10. DNA of the CDR3: TGTGCTAGTGGTTTTTCGGCAGGGGGCTTTGAGAACACTGAAGCTTTCTTT. Protein product: CASGFSAGGFENTEAFF.

This clonotype was counted at least ten times. The genes are TRBV7-7 and TRBJ2-1; no definite D call. Trimming cost V 3 bases and J 0 bases, with 9 bases left between them. Germline CDR1 and CDR2: SSHAT and FNYEAQ (reference sequence). This CDR3 comprises 15 residues. The CDR3: CASSLTMSSYNEQFF. For the CDR3, the DNA is TGTGCCAGCAGCTTGACAATGAGCTCCTACAATGAGCAGTTCTTC.

The chain joins TRBV4-1 to TRBJ1-1; D might be TRBD1 (5 bases). The CDR3 sequence is 12 residues long. CDR1 is MGHRA, CDR2 YSYEKL, per germline. Deletions cut 2 bases from V and 7 bases from J, with 8 bases between. Written as DNA, the CDR3 is TGCGCCAGCAGCCAAAGAGGGGTTGAAGCTTTCTTT. Translation: CASSQRGVEAFF.

This clonotype was detected many times. The DNA of the CDR3 is TGTGCCACCAGTGATTCACAGGGCCCTCTCTCCTACGAGCAGTACTTC. Amino acids: CATSDSQGPLSYEQYF. V and J are TRBV24-1 and TRBJ2-7, with a tentative D call TRBD1 (6 bases). Germline assignment: CDR1 KGHDR and CDR2 SFDVKD. The CDR3 extends over 16 amino acids. Trimming took 2 bases from V and 0 from J, leaving 13 bases between them.

The CDR3 coding sequence is TGTGCCATCCCACAGGGGGACAAAAACATTCAGTACTTC. Protein sequence: CAIPQGDKNIQYF. The chain employs TRBV13 and TRBJ2-4, with TRBD1 identical over 8 bases. This CDR3 is 13 amino acids long. The ends lost 10 bases at V and 3 bases at J; junction bases unmatched: 5. Germline V gives CDR1 PRHDT, CDR2 FYEKMQ (reference sequence).

DNA for the CDR3: TGTGCCAGCAGCAAGCCGGGACTAGCGCGCGAAGAGACCCAGTACTTC. As protein: CASSKPGLAREETQYF. The chain couples TRBV7-8 to TRBJ2-5; 10 nucleotides line up with TRBD2. The CDR3 covers 16 residues. V was pared by 5 bases and J by 3 bases, with 9 bases of the junction left unmatched. Looked up from germline, CDR1 is SGHVS and CDR2 is FQNEAQ.